The 24 T cell receptor beta chains below were found in one sample sequenced in a study of CD8 T cells in ankylosing spondylitis. TCRdb independently ran MiXCR on the 5' RACE reads; one entry per CDR3 protein. The repertoire has a few hundred thousand distinct CDR3 sequences, about 20% of them found once; the top ten carry 3.5%. Sample: blood, either unsorted or a sorted T cell fraction (not recorded which). The origin of the receptors is a female donor with ankylosing spondylitis or in good health (not recorded which).

The rearrangement joins TRBV6-1 to TRBJ2-2; weak D call: TRBD1 (6 bases). V shed 3 bases and J shed 1 base, with 15 bases lying between them. Per germline, CDR1 MNHNS and CDR2 SASEGT. The CDR3 has 17 amino acids. The chain's CDR3 is CASSDQGLRGNTGELFF. CDR3 DNA sequence: TGTGCCAGCAGTGACCAGGGGCTAAGGGGGAACACCGGGGAGCTGTTTTTT.

This clonotype was picked up a small number of times. Written as DNA, the CDR3 is TGTGCCAGCAGCTCCACAGGCCCCGCAGGGGGATATGGCTACACCTTC. This sequence encodes CASSSTGPAGGYGYTF. The chain links TRBV7-9 to TRBJ1-2; 7 bases align to TRBD1. Germline V CDR1 and CDR2: SEHNR, FQNEAQ (reference sequence). The CDR3 runs 16 residues. The V segment lost 4 bases and the J segment 5 bases; nucleotides outside the gene matches: 13.

This clonotype has at least ten counts. The rearrangement links TRBV20-1 to TRBJ2-1; 9 bases align to TRBD2. Germline values: CDR1 DFQATT, CDR2 SNEGSKA (reference sequence). This CDR3 is built from 15 residues. V trimming: 6 bases; J trimming: 6 bases; junction bases outside the gene matches: 12. Written as DNA, the CDR3 is TGCAGTGCCCCCCCCAGGGCTAGCGGGGTCAATGAGCAGTTCTTC. Amino acid sequence: CSAPPRASGVNEQFF.

The chain employs TRBV9 and TRBJ1-3; TRBD1 might be the D (6 bases). V shed 4 bases and J shed 1 base, with 9 bases lying between them. The length of the CDR3 is 14 residues. Germline V gene data show CDR1 as SGDLS and CDR2 as YYNGEE. The CDR3 DNA follows: TGTGCCAGCAGCTTTACAGGGTCTGGAAACACCATATATTTT. Protein sequence: CASSFTGSGNTIYF. The whole variable domain, filled in from reference TRBV9 and TRBJ1-3, reads DSGVTQTPKHLITATGQRVTLRCSPRSGDLSVYWYQQSLDQGLQFLIQYYNGEERAKGNILERFSAQQFPDLHSELNLSSLELGDSALYFCASSFTGSGNTIYFGEGSWLTVV.

The chain has TRBV11-1 and TRBJ2-1; 12 positions match TRBD2. The CDR3 runs 18 residues. V shed 1 base, J shed 6 bases, and the junction held 10 bases outside the gene matches. Germline V gives CDR1 SGHAT, CDR2 FQDESV (reference sequence). The CDR3 loop is CASSLDLAGGPVFNEQFF. CDR3 nucleotides: TGTGCCAGCAGCTTAGACCTAGCGGGAGGGCCGGTTTTCAATGAGCAGTTCTTC. The full variable domain, with the rest looked up from reference TRBV11-1 and TRBJ2-1, is EAEVAQSPRYKITEKSQAVAFWCDPISGHATLYWYRQILGQGPELLVQFQDESVVDDSQLPKDRFSAERLKGVDSTLKIQPAELGDSAMYLCASSLDLAGGPVFNEQFFGPGTRLTVL.

This clonotype was seen a handful of times. The genes are TRBV5-1 and TRBJ2-7, with D perhaps matching TRBD1 (6 bases). CDR3 length: 15 residues. Germline V CDR1 and CDR2: SGHRS, YFSETQ. The germline V and J ends were trimmed by 0 bases and 0 bases, with 10 bases remaining between them. In nucleotides, the CDR3 is TGCGCCAGCAGCTTGGGGGACATATTCTCCTACGAGCAGTACTTC. It translates to CASSLGDIFSYEQYF.

This clonotype was counted a few times. The rearrangement links TRBV7-2 to TRBJ2-1; 7 nucleotides align to TRBD2. The junction had 4 bases not matched to a gene; V was cut back by 0 bases and J by 5 bases. This CDR3 is 15 amino acids long. CDR1 and CDR2 (germline): SGHTA, FQGNSA. CDR3 in DNA: TGTGCCAGCAGCTTAGCGGGAGGGCGGCACAATGAGCAGTTCTTC. Translating it yields CASSLAGGRHNEQFF.

This clonotype was observed many times. This chain joins TRBV12-3 or TRBV12-4 and TRBJ2-2; TRBD2 matches at 12 bases. This CDR3 contains 16 residues. V lost 6 bases, J lost 4 bases, and 6 bases stayed unmatched. The DNA for the CDR3 is TGTGCCAGCAGCCTAGGACTAGCGGGGATCACCGGGGAGCTGTTTTTT. Its translation: CASSLGLAGITGELFF.

This clonotype has a handful of counts. The gene calls are TRBV20-1 and TRBJ2-3; D is ambiguous. The CDR3 consists of 13 residues. Trimming stripped 5 bases from V and 5 bases from J, with 14 bases between. In germline, CDR1 is DFQATT, CDR2 SNEGSKA (reference sequence). The CDR3 DNA sequence: TGCAGTGCTTTTCACCAAGGCCTAGATACGCAGTATTTT. Its protein product is CSAFHQGLDTQYF.

The rearrangement joins TRBV23-1 to TRBJ2-7, with TRBD1 matching over 7 bases. TRBV23-1 is an ORF for which the function is uncertain. CDR3 length: 13 residues. With V trimmed by 8 bases and J by 11 bases, 15 bases remained unmatched. The CDR3 DNA reads as TGCGCCAGCGGCGGGTATCAGGGGGTAGATGAGTACTTC. Protein product: CASGGYQGVDEYF.

Only a few counts were recorded for this clonotype. This chain uses TRBV25-1 with TRBJ2-7; 10 bases match TRBD2. Germline-derived CDR1 and CDR2 are MGHDK and SYGVNS. The CDR3 is 15 residues long. Trimming took 6 bases from V and 5 from J; bases not matched to a gene: 10. CDR3: CASRVRLAGRDEQYF. CDR3 sequence (DNA): TGTGCCAGCAGGGTGCGACTAGCGGGTAGGGACGAGCAGTACTTC.

The sample holds a few counts of this clonotype. The chain employs TRBV3-1 and TRBJ2-1; D might be TRBD1 or TRBD2, each matching 5 bases. V gave up 0 bases and J gave up 2 bases, with 11 bases separating them. CDR1 and CDR2 from the germline V gene are LGHDT and YNNKEL (reference sequence). This CDR3 is 16 amino acids long. CDR3 bases: TGTGCCAGCAGCCAAGAGAGGGGAAAGACCTACAATGAGCAGTTCTTC. Protein: CASSQERGKTYNEQFF.

The chain combines TRBV15 with TRBJ2-1; D gene ambiguous. V lost 1 base to trimming and J lost 0 bases, with 10 bases between them. The CDR3 covers 16 residues. Germline CDR1 and CDR2: LNHNV and YYDKDF (reference sequence). The CDR3 DNA is TGTGCCACCAGCAGAGCCCTCCAAAGCTCCTACAATGAGCAGTTCTTC. Translating gives CATSRALQSSYNEQFF.

V usage is TRBV18 and J usage is TRBJ2-1, with D possibly being TRBD2 (6 bases). CDR3 length: 17 amino acids. Germline V gene data show CDR1 as KGHSH and CDR2 as LQKENI. Trimming took off 0 bases at V and 2 bases at J, with 14 bases between the two ends. The CDR3 nucleotides read TGTGCCAGCTCACCACCGACTGGGGGAGGCCCCTACAATGAGCAGTTCTTC. This codes for CASSPPTGGGPYNEQFF.

This clonotype turned up a few times. The chain carries TRBV20-1 and TRBJ2-5, with 10 bases lining up with TRBD1. The CDR3 consists of 14 residues. V was clipped by 2 bases and J by 4 bases; unmatched bases: 4. The germline gives CDR1 DFQATT, CDR2 SNEGSKA (reference sequence). The CDR3 nucleotides read TGCAGTGCTAGACCAGGACAGGGGGGAGAGACCCAGTACTTC. Translated, it gives CSARPGQGGETQYF.

This clonotype has a handful of counts. The genes are TRBV20-1 and TRBJ2-7; 11 bases agree with TRBD2. Germline lookup yields CDR1 DFQATT and CDR2 SNEGSKA (reference sequence). This CDR3 has 15 amino acids. Trimming took 3 bases from V and 1 from J; bases not matched to a gene: 5. CDR3 amino acids: CSASPASGGSYEQYF. The CDR3 DNA sequence: TGCAGTGCTAGCCCTGCTAGCGGGGGGTCCTACGAGCAGTACTTC.

The V call is TRBV6-2 or TRBV6-3, the J call TRBJ1-5; D call uncertain. CDR3 length: 14 residues. Trimming took off 10 bases at V and 1 base at J, with 14 bases between the two ends. Germline CDR1 is MNHEY and CDR2 is SVGEGT. The chain's CDR3 is CATTEGSSNQPQHF. The CDR3 DNA reads TGTGCCACTACCGAGGGCTCAAGCAATCAGCCCCAGCATTTT.

This clonotype was seen a handful of times. J is TRBJ2-5 and V is TRBV6-1; possibly TRBD1 for D (6 bases). This CDR3 region has 15 residues. CDR1 MNHNS and CDR2 SASEGT come from the germline V gene. V lost 8 bases and J lost 2, with 18 bases in between. The CDR3 region has the DNA TGTGCCAGCCGACCCCTCGGGACACCTCAAGAGACCCAGTACTTC. It yields the protein CASRPLGTPQETQYF.

This rearrangement joins TRBV7-9 to TRBJ2-7; TRBD2 aligns across 8 bases. After removal of 1 base from V and 3 bases from J, the junction contained 2 bases not matched to a gene. The germline gives CDR1 SEHNR, CDR2 FQNEAQ (reference sequence). The CDR3 totals 14 residues. The CDR3 DNA is TGTGCCAGCAGCTTAGATACTAGCGGCTACGAGCAGTACTTC. This translates into CASSLDTSGYEQYF.

This clonotype occurred many times. The chain joins TRBV15 to TRBJ2-1; TRBD2 aligns across 8 bases. Germline CDR1 LNHNV, CDR2 YYDKDF (reference sequence). With V trimmed by 1 base and J by 7 bases, 6 bases remained unmatched. This CDR3 has 15 residues. CDR3 sequence (DNA): TGTGCCACCAGCAGAGCGGGATTAGCGGGGAATGAGCAGTTCTTC. Residues: CATSRAGLAGNEQFF.

The chain joins TRBV10-3 to TRBJ1-1, with D maybe TRBD1 (5 bases). Trimming took 8 bases from V and 2 from J, leaving 12 bases between them. The CDR3 runs 13 residues. Germline V gene data show CDR1 as ENHRY and CDR2 as SYGVKD. CDR3 DNA sequence: TGTGCCATCGGGCAGGGAGGAAACACTGAAGCTTTCTTT. It encodes CAIGQGGNTEAFF.

The J gene is TRBJ1-4, the V gene TRBV7-9; D is possibly TRBD1 (6 bases). V dropped 5 bases and J dropped 3 bases, with 13 bases sitting between them. The CDR3 has 15 amino acids. The V gene's germline CDR1 is SEHNR and CDR2 FQNEAQ (reference sequence). In DNA form, the CDR3 reads TGTGCCAGCAGCCTCCCGGCAGGGGCTAATGAAAAACTGTTTTTT. Translated, it gives CASSLPAGANEKLFF.

The gene calls are TRBV20-1 and TRBJ1-1, with TRBD1 matching over 8 bases. Germline assignment: CDR1 DFQATT and CDR2 SNEGSKA (reference sequence). The length of the CDR3 is 12 residues. The CDR3 region has the DNA TGCAAAGCTATACAGGGGGACACTGAAGCTTTCTTT. Translating gives CKAIQGDTEAFF.

This clonotype has ten or more counts. The gene calls are TRBV29-1 and TRBJ2-7; the D gene is possibly TRBD1 (6 bases). Trimming left V 1 base short and J 2 bases short, with 6 bases between. The V gene's germline CDR1 is SQVTM and CDR2 ANQGSEA. CDR3 size: 12 residues. DNA of the CDR3: TGCAGCGTTGAAGGGACAGCCTACGAGCAGTACTTC. This gives the protein CSVEGTAYEQYF.